This TCR beta chain derives from a study of neurological immune-mediated disorders. TCRdb called the 5' RACE reads again in MiXCR, with one record for every CDR3 protein. The sample carries more than 75,000 distinct CDR3 sequences, just over 5% recorded once. CDR3 size: 14 residues. V dropped 3 bases and J dropped 1 base, with 9 bases sitting between them. Germline lookup yields CDR1 MDHEN and CDR2 SYDVKM. V is TRBV28 and J is TRBJ1-1, with D unresolved. Sequencing used PBMCs. The TCR originated in a woman aged 25 to 39 with multiple sclerosis. CDR3 nucleotide sequence: TGTGCCAGCAGTTTCGACCGGAGGAACACTGAAGCTTTCTTT. Protein sequence: CASSFDRRNTEAFF.